This is a list of T cell receptor beta chains from one sample in a study of T cell responses to AZD1222 COVID-19 vaccine. Generated by immunoSEQ multiplex PCR, the TCRdb table keeps only in-frame clones and is missing some. The sample shows more than 150,000 clones, 90% of them seen only once. This sample comprised peripheral blood, obtained on day 0 of AZD1222 vaccination. The receptors were sampled from an adult in good health. Both conserved end residues are part of each CDR3. The D gene is left open where the match is weak. Expanded clones are given a class, and other clones once, few, many or no size at all.

abundance: few; v_gene: TRBV5-1; d_gene: -; j_gene: TRBJ1-1; CDR3nt: TGCGCCAGCAGCCCAACAGGTGACACTGAAGCTTTCTTT; CDR3aa: CASSPTGDTEAFF
abundance: -; v_gene: TRBV3-1/TRBV3-2; d_gene: TRBD1; j_gene: TRBJ1-5; CDR3nt: TGTGCCAGCAGCCAGACAGGGGAGGGTCAGCCCCAGCATTTT; CDR3aa: CASSQTGEGQPQHF
abundance: -; v_gene: TRBV7-2; d_gene: TRBD1; j_gene: TRBJ1-5; CDR3nt: TGTGCCAGCAGCCCAGAAACAGGGGGTGCGCAGCCCCAGCATTTT; CDR3aa: CASSPETGGAQPQHF
abundance: -; v_gene: TRBV15; d_gene: -; j_gene: TRBJ1-5; CDR3nt: TGTGCCACCAGCAGAGATAGCCGGGAACAGCCCCAGCATTTT; CDR3aa: CATSRDSREQPQHF
abundance: -; v_gene: TRBV6-5; d_gene: -; j_gene: TRBJ2-4; CDR3nt: TGTGCCAGCAGTTGGAGACGCTTAGCCAAAAACATTCAGTACTTC; CDR3aa: CASSWRRLAKNIQYF
abundance: -; v_gene: TRBV6-5; d_gene: -; j_gene: TRBJ1-2; CDR3nt: TGTGCCAGCAGTTACTCGACGCGGTTCTATGGCTACACCTTC; CDR3aa: CASSYSTRFYGYTF
abundance: -; v_gene: TRBV3-1/TRBV3-2; d_gene: -; j_gene: TRBJ1-1; CDR3nt: TGTGCCAGCAGCCAAAACACCCGGGAAGCTTTCTTT; CDR3aa: CASSQNTREAFF
abundance: -; v_gene: TRBV7-3; d_gene: -; j_gene: TRBJ1-1; CDR3nt: TGTGCCAGCAGTCGACTTGGCAGGAACACTGAAGCTTTCTTT; CDR3aa: CASSRLGRNTEAFF
abundance: -; v_gene: TRBV5-4; d_gene: TRBD2; j_gene: TRBJ2-5; CDR3nt: TGTGCCAGCAGCTTGGCCCTAGCGGGGAACCAAGAGACCCAGTACTTC; CDR3aa: CASSLALAGNQETQYF
abundance: -; v_gene: TRBV27; d_gene: -; j_gene: TRBJ1-1; CDR3nt: TGTGCCAGCAGTAGATTGGCCGTGGGGACTGAAGCTTTCTTT; CDR3aa: CASSRLAVGTEAFF
abundance: -; v_gene: TRBV19; d_gene: -; j_gene: TRBJ2-2; CDR3nt: TGTGCCAGTAAGGGGTGGGGGTCCACCGGGGAGCTGTTTTTT; CDR3aa: CASKGWGSTGELFF
abundance: -; v_gene: TRBV4-1; d_gene: -; j_gene: TRBJ1-1; CDR3nt: TGCGCCAGCAGCCAGAGTAGGGGGGGCACTGAAGCTTTCTTT; CDR3aa: CASSQSRGGTEAFF
abundance: -; v_gene: TRBV28; d_gene: -; j_gene: TRBJ1-5; CDR3nt: TGTGCCAGCAACACCTGGGGGATTTCCCCGCTAAATCAGCCCCAGCATTTT; CDR3aa: CASNTWGISPLNQPQHF
abundance: -; v_gene: TRBV19; d_gene: -; j_gene: TRBJ1-1; CDR3nt: TGTGCCAGTAGTATATTGGGGGCCACTGAAGCTTTCTTT; CDR3aa: CASSILGATEAFF
abundance: once; v_gene: TRBV5-1; d_gene: -; j_gene: TRBJ2-1; CDR3nt: TGCGCCAGCAGCTTTGCGGTGTTCGGAAATGAGCAGTTCTTC; CDR3aa: CASSFAVFGNEQFF
abundance: -; v_gene: TRBV21-1; d_gene: -; j_gene: TRBJ1-1; CDR3nt: TGTGCCAGCAGCAAAGTTGGGCACCTGAACACTGAAGCTTTCTTT; CDR3aa: CASSKVGHLNTEAFF
abundance: once; v_gene: TRBV4-1; d_gene: TRBD2; j_gene: TRBJ2-5; CDR3nt: TGCGCCAGCAGCCATCCCCCTGGGCGGGAGGAAGAGACCCAGTACTTC; CDR3aa: CASSHPPGREEETQYF
abundance: -; v_gene: TRBV10-2; d_gene: -; j_gene: TRBJ2-7; CDR3nt: TGCGCCAGCAGTGAGTATAGTCACGAGCAGTACTTC; CDR3aa: CASSEYSHEQYF
abundance: -; v_gene: TRBV6-5; d_gene: -; j_gene: TRBJ2-2; CDR3nt: TGTGCCAGCAGTCCTGTGGCCGGGGAGCTGTTTTTT; CDR3aa: CASSPVAGELFF
abundance: -; v_gene: TRBV5-1; d_gene: -; j_gene: TRBJ2-7; CDR3nt: TGCGCCAGCAGCTTGGAGGCAGCAGCCTACGAGCAGTACTTC; CDR3aa: CASSLEAAAYEQYF
abundance: -; v_gene: TRBV5-1; d_gene: TRBD1; j_gene: TRBJ2-1; CDR3nt: TGCGCCAGCAGCTTGGTACAGGGGGTTTACAATGAGCAGTTCTTC; CDR3aa: CASSLVQGVYNEQFF
abundance: -; v_gene: TRBV2; d_gene: -; j_gene: TRBJ1-1; CDR3nt: TGTGCCAGCAGTGAAGCGCTTCGTACCGAACGGGAAGCTTTCTTT; CDR3aa: CASSEALRTEREAFF
abundance: -; v_gene: TRBV9; d_gene: -; j_gene: TRBJ2-7; CDR3nt: TGTGCCAGCAGCGTGTCCAGGGTAAGCGAGCAGTACTTC; CDR3aa: CASSVSRVSEQYF
abundance: -; v_gene: TRBV11-2; d_gene: -; j_gene: TRBJ1-4; CDR3nt: TGTGCCAGCACCCCCGGTTGGGTCAGTAGGGAAAAACTGTTTTTT; CDR3aa: CASTPGWVSREKLFF
abundance: -; v_gene: TRBV2; d_gene: -; j_gene: TRBJ1-5; CDR3nt: TGTGCCAGCAGGGCCACGGGGGGTCCTCAGCCCCAGCATTTT; CDR3aa: CASRATGGPQPQHF
abundance: -; v_gene: TRBV6-4; d_gene: TRBD1; j_gene: TRBJ2-1; CDR3nt: TGTGCCAGCAGTGAGGGACAGGGAGGCTACAATGAGCAGTTCTTC; CDR3aa: CASSEGQGGYNEQFF
abundance: -; v_gene: TRBV4-2; d_gene: -; j_gene: TRBJ1-2; CDR3nt: TGTGCCAGCAGCCCCGGGGGCTACACCTTC; CDR3aa: CASSPGGYTF
abundance: -; v_gene: TRBV3-1/TRBV3-2; d_gene: TRBD1; j_gene: TRBJ1-6; CDR3nt: TGTGCCAGCAGCCGGGAGGCAGGGGGCACTTCACCCCTCCACTTT; CDR3aa: CASSREAGGTSPLHF
abundance: -; v_gene: TRBV18; d_gene: -; j_gene: TRBJ2-5; CDR3nt: TGTGCCAGCTCACCAATAGGTGAGACCCAGTACTTC; CDR3aa: CASSPIGETQYF
abundance: -; v_gene: TRBV19; d_gene: TRBD1; j_gene: TRBJ1-6; CDR3nt: TGTGCCAGTAGTATACCCCGACAGGGGTGGAATTCACCCCTCCACTTT; CDR3aa: CASSIPRQGWNSPLHF
abundance: once; v_gene: TRBV12-3/TRBV12-4; d_gene: -; j_gene: TRBJ1-2; CDR3nt: TGTGCCAGCAGGTTAGCCGGCGAGGGCTACACCTTC; CDR3aa: CASRLAGEGYTF
abundance: once; v_gene: TRBV21-1; d_gene: -; j_gene: TRBJ2-2; CDR3nt: TGTGCCAGCAGCAAAGCGAGGACGACCGGGGAGCTGTTTTTT; CDR3aa: CASSKARTTGELFF